This T cell receptor (beta chain) appears in the sequencing data of a study of T cell responses to AZD1222 COVID-19 vaccine. Study at large: Analysis merged second doses at about 4 or about 12 weeks. The study's findings and limits: Among the donors, most were white British and more were female, and clonal diversity was possibly underestimated. An increase in Spike-specific TCR breadth and depth was observed after two AZD1222 doses. The reported proportion of spike-specific TCRs targeting unmutated variant regions was nearly half.

J gave up 2 bases and V 2 bases, and 6 bases lay outside the gene matches. Germline assignment: CDR1 MDHEN and CDR2 SYDVKM. The CDR3 totals 16 residues. TCRdb keeps only in-frame clones here, not all; method: immunoSEQ multiplex PCR. The data contain tens of thousands of clones, nearly 85% of them singletons. Points on this clone: Its antigen is unknown.

This specimen was peripheral blood, taken on day 0 of AZD1222 vaccination. The clonotype originates from an adult in good health. This chain uses TRBV28 with TRBJ2-3, with 8 positions matching TRBD1. The CDR3 is CASSLMGTGSTDTQYF. CDR3 nucleotides: TGTGCCAGCAGTTTAATGGGGACAGGCTCCACAGATACGCAGTATTTT.